These 7 T cell receptor beta chains came from one sample sequenced in a study of blood T cells in healthy people across ages. Primed by a sample-barcoded 5' primer and a J-beta primer mix, a second PCR proceeded for about 6 to 12 cycles. TCRdb reanalysed the 5' RACE reads using MiXCR and keeps one entry per CDR3 protein. Among around 2 million distinct CDR3 sequences listed, 39% were seen once. The sample taken for sequencing was blood. These receptors all come from a human donor in good health.

The chain is built from TRBV6-2 or TRBV6-3 and TRBJ2-2; 12 nucleotides agree with TRBD2. Germline CDR1 reads MNHEY; CDR2 reads SVGEGT. V lost 6 bases to trimming and J lost 5 bases; unmatched junction nucleotides: 10. The CDR3 totals 17 residues. CDR3 in amino acids: CASSFGLAGFVTGELFF. The CDR3 DNA is TGTGCCAGCAGCTTCGGACTAGCGGGGTTCGTGACCGGGGAGCTGTTTTTT.

This clonotype was seen a few times. The gene calls are TRBV10-3 and TRBJ2-1, with D perhaps being TRBD1 or TRBD2 (5 bases each). From germline, CDR1 is ENHRY and CDR2 SYGVKD. The CDR3 loop spans 17 amino acids. Trimming took off 6 bases at V and 1 base at J, with 19 bases between the two ends. Here the CDR3 DNA reads TGTGCCATCAGGGGAACGGGACCAGATAAATCCTACAATGAGCAGTTCTTC. Amino acid sequence: CAIRGTGPDKSYNEQFF.

The chain couples TRBV18 to TRBJ2-4; D not resolved. Trimming left V 1 base short and J 9 bases short, with 10 bases between. CDR3 size: 13 residues. Germline V CDR1 and CDR2: KGHSH, LQKENI. The CDR3 spells CASSPRSFPIQYF. CDR3 in DNA: TGTGCCAGCTCACCACGCAGTTTTCCCATTCAGTACTTC.

The chain carries TRBV29-1 and TRBJ2-5; no firm D call. Germline CDR1 and CDR2: SQVTM and ANQGSEA. The germline V and J ends were trimmed by 4 bases and 4 bases, with 13 bases remaining between them. The length of the CDR3 is 13 residues. The CDR3 region is CSVGGRPLETQYF. CDR3 nucleotides: TGCAGCGTTGGGGGTCGACCCCTAGAGACCCAGTACTTC.

V gene TRBV24-1 combines with J gene TRBJ2-1, with no clear D. Germline CDR1 reads KGHDR; CDR2 reads SFDVKD. Trimming stripped 4 bases from V and 0 bases from J, with 12 bases between. This CDR3 comprises 16 residues. This CDR3 reads CATSEPAESSYNEQFF. The CDR3 bases are TGTGCCACCAGTGAACCGGCGGAGAGCTCCTACAATGAGCAGTTCTTC.

V gene TRBV18 combines with J gene TRBJ2-6, with D uncertain. The CDR3 spans 17 residues. Between the trimmed V and J ends, which lost 5 bases and 0 bases, there was a span of 14 bases. Looked up from germline, CDR1 is KGHSH and CDR2 is LQKENI. Here the CDR3 DNA reads TGTGCCAGCTCATGGGCCGAGAGACCCTCTGGGGCCAACGTCCTGACTTTC. Encoded protein: CASSWAERPSGANVLTF.

A few counts support this clonotype. The rearrangement joins TRBV12-3 or TRBV12-4 to TRBJ2-7; 9 bases align to TRBD1. This CDR3 has 16 amino acids. V shed 5 bases and J 0 bases; nucleotides not matched to a gene: 8. CDR3 sequence (DNA): TGTGCCAGCAGTGCCGGACAGGGGCCGAGCTCCTACGAGCAGTACTTC. It codes for CASSAGQGPSSYEQYF.